These 10 T cell receptor beta chains were all obtained from the same sample, sequenced in a study of blood T cell repertoires in COVID-19. The protocol was immunoSEQ multiplex PCR, while the TCRdb copy is restricted to in-frame clones and leaves out a portion. Here the sample spans roughly 230,000 clones, roughly 85% being singletons. Sequencing was carried out using PBMCs or T cells enriched from blood (not recorded which). These receptors originate from a woman between 50 and 59 years old who had been exposed to COVID-19.

In this sample, this clone turned up a few times. V usage is TRBV5-5 and J usage is TRBJ2-7, with D possibly TRBD1 on 6 matching bases. Germline V CDR1 and CDR2: SGHKS, YYEKEE (reference sequence). V was pared by 7 bases and J by 6 bases, with 20 bases between. The CDR3 is made up of 14 amino acids. This chain's CDR3 is CASFLTGGGGEQYF. CDR3 nucleotides: TGTGCCAGCTTTCTGACAGGTGGGGGCGGCGAGCAGTACTTC.

The CDR3 DNA is TGTGCCAGCAGCGACCCGGGGGGACATGGTGCAACTAATGAAAAACTGTTTTTT. As protein: CASSDPGGHGATNEKLFF. The chain recombines TRBV7-8 with TRBJ1-4, with D possibly being TRBD1 (6 bases). Germline V gives CDR1 SGHVS, CDR2 FQNEAQ. There are 18 residues in the CDR3. V was pared by 5 bases and J by 0 bases, with 19 bases between.

The J gene is TRBJ2-3, the V gene TRBV5-6; a weak D match, TRBD2 (7 bases). CDR1 SGHDT and CDR2 YYEEEE come from the germline V gene. The CDR3 spans 14 residues. V was pared by 2 bases and J by 4 bases, with 11 bases between. CDR3 loop: CASSFGGQADTQYF. The CDR3 DNA sequence: TGTGCCAGCAGCTTCGGGGGGCAAGCAGATACGCAGTATTTT.

This clone was seen a handful of times. This chain uses TRBV15 with TRBJ1-1, with D possibly being TRBD1 (5 bases). The germline V gene encodes CDR1 LNHNV and CDR2 YYDKDF (reference sequence). V lost 3 bases to trimming and J lost 10 bases, with 12 bases between them. The CDR3 contains 12 residues. The CDR3 is CATSSPAGTAFF. The DNA for the CDR3 is TGTGCCACCAGCAGCCCCGCGGGGACAGCTTTCTTT.

This chain joins TRBV19 and TRBJ1-5; tentative D call: TRBD1 (6 bases). CDR1 and CDR2 from the germline V gene are LNHDA and SQIVND (reference sequence). V shed 3 bases and J shed 7 bases, with 16 bases lying between them. The CDR3 is 15 residues long. CDR3 in amino acids: CASSILQGIGQPQHF. For the CDR3, the DNA is TGTGCCAGTAGTATTCTACAGGGTATAGGGCAGCCCCAGCATTTT.

The V and J genes are TRBV10-3 and TRBJ1-5, with D possibly TRBD1 on 5 matching bases. The CDR3 extends over 14 amino acids. Between the trimmed V and J ends, which lost 6 bases and 2 bases, there was a span of 11 bases. Germline V lookup: CDR1 ENHRY, CDR2 SYGVKD. CDR3 protein: CAISDRTGNQPQHF. CDR3 nucleotides: TGTGCCATCAGCGACAGAACGGGCAATCAGCCCCAGCATTTT.

Only one count was recorded for this clone. This chain uses TRBV6-2 or TRBV6-3 with TRBJ2-5; the D gene is possibly TRBD1 (8 bases). Germline V lookup: CDR1 MNHEY, CDR2 SVGEGT. This CDR3 has 19 residues. V was cut by 2 bases and J by 1 base, with 23 bases left in between. The CDR3 spells CASSYHTGGLRRGQETQYF. In DNA form, the CDR3 reads TGTGCCAGCAGTTACCACACAGGGGGACTACGTCGGGGCCAAGAGACCCAGTACTTC.

The chain employs TRBV29-1 and TRBJ2-7, with 8 bases fitting TRBD1. From germline, CDR1 is SQVTM and CDR2 ANQGSEA. The J segment lost 5 bases and the V segment lost 4 bases, leaving 10 bases of the junction unmatched. This CDR3 contains 14 residues. The CDR3 DNA reads TGCAGCGTTGCACCCGGACAGGGCTGGCACGAGCAGTACTTC. Its translation is CSVAPGQGWHEQYF.

V is TRBV3-1 (or the pseudogene TRBV3-2) and J is TRBJ2-4; D is unresolved. Germline V gene lookup returns CDR1 LGHDT and CDR2 YNNKEL (reference sequence). V was pared by 0 bases and J by 0 bases, with 3 bases between. This CDR3 has 14 residues. The CDR3 DNA is TGTGCCAGCAGCCAAGAACTAGCCAAAAACATTCAGTACTTC. Translation gives CASSQELAKNIQYF.

This clone was recorded a few times. Other nucleotide sequences in the sample specify the same CDR3. The chain uses TRBV2 and TRBJ2-5; D is undetermined. This CDR3 contains 12 residues. The germline V gene has CDR1 SNHLY and CDR2 FYNNEI. Trimming shortened V by 5 bases and J by 2 bases, and 6 bases separated the two germline ends. The CDR3 spells CASSLLQETQYF. Here the CDR3 DNA reads TGTGCCAGCAGTCTACTTCAAGAGACCCAGTACTTC.